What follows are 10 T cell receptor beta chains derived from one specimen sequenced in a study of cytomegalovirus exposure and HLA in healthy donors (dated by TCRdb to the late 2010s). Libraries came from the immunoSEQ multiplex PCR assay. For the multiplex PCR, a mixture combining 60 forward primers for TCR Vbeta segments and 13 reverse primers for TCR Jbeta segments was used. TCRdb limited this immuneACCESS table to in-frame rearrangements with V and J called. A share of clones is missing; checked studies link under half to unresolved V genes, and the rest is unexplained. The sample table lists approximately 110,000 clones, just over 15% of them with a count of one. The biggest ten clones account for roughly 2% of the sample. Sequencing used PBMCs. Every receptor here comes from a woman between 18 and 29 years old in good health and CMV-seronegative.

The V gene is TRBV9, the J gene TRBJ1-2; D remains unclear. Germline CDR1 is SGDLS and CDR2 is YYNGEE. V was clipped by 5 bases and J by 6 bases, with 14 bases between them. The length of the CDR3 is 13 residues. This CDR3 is CASSVRGIDGYTF. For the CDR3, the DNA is TGTGCCAGCAGTGTACGGGGAATTGATGGCTACACCTTC. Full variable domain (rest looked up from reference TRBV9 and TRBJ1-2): DSGVTQTPKHLITATGQRVTLRCSPRSGDLSVYWYQQSLDQGLQFLIQYYNGEERAKGNILERFSAQQFPDLHSELNLSSLELGDSALYFCASSVRGIDGYTFGSGTRLTVV.

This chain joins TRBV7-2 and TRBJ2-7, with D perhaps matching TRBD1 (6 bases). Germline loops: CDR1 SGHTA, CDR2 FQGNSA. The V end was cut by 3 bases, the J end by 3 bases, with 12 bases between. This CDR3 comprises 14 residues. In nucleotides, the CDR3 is TGTGCCAGCAGCTTGGACCGACAGGTCTACGAGCAGTACTTC. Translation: CASSLDRQVYEQYF.

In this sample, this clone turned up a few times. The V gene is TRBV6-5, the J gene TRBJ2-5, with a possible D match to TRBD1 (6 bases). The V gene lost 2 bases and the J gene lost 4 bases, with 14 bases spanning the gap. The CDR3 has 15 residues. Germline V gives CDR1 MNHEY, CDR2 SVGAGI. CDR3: CASSYGDNSGETQYF. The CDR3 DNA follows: TGTGCCAGCAGTTACGGGGACAACTCGGGAGAGACCCAGTACTTC.

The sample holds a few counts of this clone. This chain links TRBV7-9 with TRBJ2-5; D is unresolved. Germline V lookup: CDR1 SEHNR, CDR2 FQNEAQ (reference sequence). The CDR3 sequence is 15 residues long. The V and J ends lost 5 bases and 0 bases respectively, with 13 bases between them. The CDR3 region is CASSLNREYQETQYF. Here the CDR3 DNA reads TGTGCCAGCAGCCTAAACAGAGAGTACCAAGAGACCCAGTACTTC.

The CDR3: CASSPRRTGNQETQYF. The CDR3 nucleotides are TGCGCCAGCAGCCCTCGTAGGACAGGGAACCAAGAGACCCAGTACTTC. The chain joins TRBV5-1 to TRBJ2-5; TRBD1 matches at 8 bases. The J segment lost 0 bases and the V segment lost 4 bases, leaving 8 bases of the junction unmatched. CDR1 is SGHRS, CDR2 YFSETQ, per germline. This CDR3 is built from 16 residues.

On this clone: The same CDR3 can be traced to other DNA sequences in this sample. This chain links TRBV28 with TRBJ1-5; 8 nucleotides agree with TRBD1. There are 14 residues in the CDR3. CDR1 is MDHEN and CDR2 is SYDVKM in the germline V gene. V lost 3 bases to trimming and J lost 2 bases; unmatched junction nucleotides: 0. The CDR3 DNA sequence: TGTGCCAGCAGTTTGACAGGGGGCAATCAGCCCCAGCATTTT. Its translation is CASSLTGGNQPQHF.

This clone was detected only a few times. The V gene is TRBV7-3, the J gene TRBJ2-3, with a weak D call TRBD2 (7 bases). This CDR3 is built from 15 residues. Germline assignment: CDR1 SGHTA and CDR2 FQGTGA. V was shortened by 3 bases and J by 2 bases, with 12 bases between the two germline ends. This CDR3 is CASSLEGGITDTQYF. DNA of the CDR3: TGTGCCAGCAGCTTGGAGGGGGGGATCACAGATACGCAGTATTTT.

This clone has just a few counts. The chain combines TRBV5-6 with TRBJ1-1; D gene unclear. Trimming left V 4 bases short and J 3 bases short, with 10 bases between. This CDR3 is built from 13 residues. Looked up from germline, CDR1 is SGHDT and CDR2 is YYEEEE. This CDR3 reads CASSPFSHTEAFF. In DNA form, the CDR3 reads TGTGCCAGCAGCCCGTTTTCCCACACTGAAGCTTTCTTT.

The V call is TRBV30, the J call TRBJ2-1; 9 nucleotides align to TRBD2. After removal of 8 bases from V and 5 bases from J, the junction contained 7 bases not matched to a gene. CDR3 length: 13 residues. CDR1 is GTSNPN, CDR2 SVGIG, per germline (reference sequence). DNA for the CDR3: TGTGCCGGCACCCCTAGCGGGAACAATGAGCAGTTCTTC. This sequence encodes CAGTPSGNNEQFF.

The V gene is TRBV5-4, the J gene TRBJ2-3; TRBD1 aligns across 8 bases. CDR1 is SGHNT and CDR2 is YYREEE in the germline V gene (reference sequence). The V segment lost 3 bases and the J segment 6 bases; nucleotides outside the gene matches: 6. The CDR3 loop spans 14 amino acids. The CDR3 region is CASSSPGGVDTQYF. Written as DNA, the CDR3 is TGTGCCAGCAGCTCACCAGGGGGCGTCGATACGCAGTATTTT.